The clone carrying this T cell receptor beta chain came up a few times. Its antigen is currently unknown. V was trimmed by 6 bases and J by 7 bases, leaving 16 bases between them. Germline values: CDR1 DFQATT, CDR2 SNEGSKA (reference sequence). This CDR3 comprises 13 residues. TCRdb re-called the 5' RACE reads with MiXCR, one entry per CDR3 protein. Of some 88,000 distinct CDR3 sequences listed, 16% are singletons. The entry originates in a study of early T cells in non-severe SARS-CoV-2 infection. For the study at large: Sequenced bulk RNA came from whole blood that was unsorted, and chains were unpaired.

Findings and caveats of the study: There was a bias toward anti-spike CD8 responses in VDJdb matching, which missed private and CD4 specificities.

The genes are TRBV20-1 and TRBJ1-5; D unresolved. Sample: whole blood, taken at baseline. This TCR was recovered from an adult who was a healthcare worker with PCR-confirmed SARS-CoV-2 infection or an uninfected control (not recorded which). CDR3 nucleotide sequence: TGCAGTGCCATACACCCACAAGAACAGCCCCAGCATTTT. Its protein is CSAIHPQEQPQHF.